This T cell receptor beta chain comes out of a study of blood T cell repertoires in COVID-19. Across the whole study: Samples came from the United States, Italy and Spain, spanning acute and convalescent COVID-19. T cells, B-cell-depleted T cells, or PBMCs supplied cDNA or gDNA.

Symptom resolution, clearance, or two negative PCRs marked the recovered donors of Cohort 3. With 5 bases clipped from V and 5 bases from J, the junction kept 17 bases outside the gene matches. Germline values: CDR1 SGHRS, CDR2 YFSETQ. This CDR3 is 18 amino acids long. Per the original methods: Counts of nucleated cells, estimated from reference gene primer amplification, were obtained. The assay was immunoSEQ multiplex PCR, and TCRdb's table has in-frame clones only and misses some. The V and J calls and clone size were taken over from that table, and D and trimming were inferred from the DNA. The repertoire holds around 300,000 clones, with about 90% as singletons.

This receptor was obtained from a young man who had recovered from COVID-19. Sequencing was performed on PBMCs or T cells enriched from blood (not recorded which). The V call is TRBV5-1, the J call TRBJ2-5; 11 bases are a match to TRBD2. The CDR3 sequence: CASSTGTSGAVGGETQYF. CDR3 coding DNA: TGCGCCAGCAGTACCGGGACTAGCGGAGCCGTAGGGGGGGAGACCCAGTACTTC.